The entry that follows covers one T cell receptor beta chain sequence. Its antigen remains unknown. A second PCR, run for about 7 to 11 cycles, used a sample-barcoded 5' primer plus a J-beta primer mix. TCRdb analysed the 5' RACE reads with MiXCR anew, one entry per CDR3 protein. The table records fewer than 800,000 distinct CDR3 sequences, 21% of them present only once. CDR1 is MNHNS and CDR2 is SASEGT in the germline V gene. The CDR3 covers 15 residues. These data belong to a study of blood T cells in healthy people across ages. General study findings and limits: Per million T cells, the diversity of TCR beta decreased roughly linearly as age advanced.

The sequenced material came from blood. The sequence was collected from a man aged 70-80 years in good health. The gene calls are TRBV6-1 and TRBJ2-5, with TRBD2 matching over 8 bases. The end of the DNA is better explained by TRBJ2-7, so the J call may be wrong. As DNA, the CDR3 is TGTGCCAGCAGTCACCCTGGGCGGGAGGCCTACGAGCAGTACTTC. It codes for CASSHPGREAYEQYF.